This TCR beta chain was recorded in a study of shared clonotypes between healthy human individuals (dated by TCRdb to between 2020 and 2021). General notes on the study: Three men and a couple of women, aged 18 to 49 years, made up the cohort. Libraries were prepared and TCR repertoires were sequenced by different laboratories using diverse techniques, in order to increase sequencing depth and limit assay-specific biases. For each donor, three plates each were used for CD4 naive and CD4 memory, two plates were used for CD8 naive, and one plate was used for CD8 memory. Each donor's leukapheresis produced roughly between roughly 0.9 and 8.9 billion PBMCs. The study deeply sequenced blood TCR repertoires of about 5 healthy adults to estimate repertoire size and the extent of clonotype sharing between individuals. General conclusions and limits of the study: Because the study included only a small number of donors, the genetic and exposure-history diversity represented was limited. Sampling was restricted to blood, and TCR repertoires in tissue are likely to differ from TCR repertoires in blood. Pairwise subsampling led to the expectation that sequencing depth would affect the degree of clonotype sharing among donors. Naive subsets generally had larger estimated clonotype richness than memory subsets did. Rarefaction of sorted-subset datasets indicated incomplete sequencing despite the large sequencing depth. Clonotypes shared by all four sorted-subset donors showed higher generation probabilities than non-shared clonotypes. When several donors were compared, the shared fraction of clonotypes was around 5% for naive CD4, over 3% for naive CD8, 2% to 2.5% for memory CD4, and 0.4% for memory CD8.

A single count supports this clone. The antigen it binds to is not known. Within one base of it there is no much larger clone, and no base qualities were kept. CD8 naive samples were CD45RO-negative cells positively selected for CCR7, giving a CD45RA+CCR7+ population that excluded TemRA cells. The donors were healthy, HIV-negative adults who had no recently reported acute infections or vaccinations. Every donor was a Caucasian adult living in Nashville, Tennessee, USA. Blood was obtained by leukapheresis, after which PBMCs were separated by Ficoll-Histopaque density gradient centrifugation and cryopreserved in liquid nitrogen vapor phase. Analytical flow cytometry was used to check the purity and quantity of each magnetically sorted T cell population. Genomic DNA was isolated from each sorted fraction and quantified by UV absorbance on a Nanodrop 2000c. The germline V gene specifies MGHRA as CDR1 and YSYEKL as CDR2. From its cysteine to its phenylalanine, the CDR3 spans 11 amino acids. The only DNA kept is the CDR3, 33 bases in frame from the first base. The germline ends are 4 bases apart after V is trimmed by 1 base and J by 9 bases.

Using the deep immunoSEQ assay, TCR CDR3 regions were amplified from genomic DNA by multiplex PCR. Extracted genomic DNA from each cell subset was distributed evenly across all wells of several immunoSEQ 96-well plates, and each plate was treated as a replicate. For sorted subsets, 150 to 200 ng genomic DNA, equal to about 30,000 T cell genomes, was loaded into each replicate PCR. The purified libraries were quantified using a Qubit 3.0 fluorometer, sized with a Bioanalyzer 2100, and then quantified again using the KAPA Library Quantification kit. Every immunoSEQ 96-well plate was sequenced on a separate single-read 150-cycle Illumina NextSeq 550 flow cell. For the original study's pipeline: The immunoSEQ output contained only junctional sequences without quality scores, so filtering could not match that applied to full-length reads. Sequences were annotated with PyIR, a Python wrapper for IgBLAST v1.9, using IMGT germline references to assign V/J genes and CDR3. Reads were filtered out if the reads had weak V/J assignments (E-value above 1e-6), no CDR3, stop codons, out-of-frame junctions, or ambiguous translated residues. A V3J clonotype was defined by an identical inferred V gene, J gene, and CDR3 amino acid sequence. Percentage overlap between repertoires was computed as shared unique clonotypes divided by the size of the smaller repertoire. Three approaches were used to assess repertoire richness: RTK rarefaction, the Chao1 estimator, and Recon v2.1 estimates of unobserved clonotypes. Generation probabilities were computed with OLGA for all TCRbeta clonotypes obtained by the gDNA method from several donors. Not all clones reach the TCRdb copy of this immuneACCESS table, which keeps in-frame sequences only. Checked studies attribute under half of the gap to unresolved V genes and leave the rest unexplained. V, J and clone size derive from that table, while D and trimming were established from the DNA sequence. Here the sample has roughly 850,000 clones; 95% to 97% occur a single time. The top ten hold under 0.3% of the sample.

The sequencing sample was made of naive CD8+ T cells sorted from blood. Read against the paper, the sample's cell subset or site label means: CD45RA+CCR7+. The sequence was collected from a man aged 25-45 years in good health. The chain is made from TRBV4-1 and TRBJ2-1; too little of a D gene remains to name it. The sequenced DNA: TGCGCCAGCAGCCAAGCCTTTGAGCAGTTCTTC. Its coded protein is CASSQAFEQFF.